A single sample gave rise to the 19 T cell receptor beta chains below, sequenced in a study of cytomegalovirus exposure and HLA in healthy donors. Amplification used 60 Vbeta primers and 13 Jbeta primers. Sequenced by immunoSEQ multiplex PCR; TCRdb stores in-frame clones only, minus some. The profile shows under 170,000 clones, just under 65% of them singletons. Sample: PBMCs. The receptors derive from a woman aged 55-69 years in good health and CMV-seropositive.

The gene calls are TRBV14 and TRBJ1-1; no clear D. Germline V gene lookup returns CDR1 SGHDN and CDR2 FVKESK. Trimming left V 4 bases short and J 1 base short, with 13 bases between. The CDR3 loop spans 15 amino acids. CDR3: CASSLFRGRNTEAFF. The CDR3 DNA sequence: TGTGCCAGCAGCCTATTCAGAGGGCGGAACACTGAAGCTTTCTTT.

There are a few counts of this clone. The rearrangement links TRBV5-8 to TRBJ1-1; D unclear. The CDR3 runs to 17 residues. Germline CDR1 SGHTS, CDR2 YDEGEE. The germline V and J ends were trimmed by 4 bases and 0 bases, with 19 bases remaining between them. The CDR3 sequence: CASSRTLYSLMNTEAFF. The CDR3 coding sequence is TGTGCCAGCAGCCGTACTTTGTATAGCCTCATGAACACTGAAGCTTTCTTT.

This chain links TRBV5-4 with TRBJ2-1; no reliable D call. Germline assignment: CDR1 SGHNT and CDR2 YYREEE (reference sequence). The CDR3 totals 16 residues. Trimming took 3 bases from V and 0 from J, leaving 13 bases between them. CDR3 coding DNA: TGTGCCAGCAGCTCCAGCGCTTCTAGCTCCTACAATGAGCAGTTCTTC. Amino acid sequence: CASSSSASSSYNEQFF.

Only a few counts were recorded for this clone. For the CDR3, the DNA is TGTGCCAGCTCACCGCCTACGAGAGAACTGTTTTTT. Translating gives CASSPPTRELFF. The V gene is TRBV18, the J gene TRBJ1-4; D is undetermined. The V and J ends lost 3 bases and 12 bases respectively, with 11 bases between them. Germline V CDR1 and CDR2: KGHSH, LQKENI. This CDR3 is built from 12 residues.

CDR3 nucleotide sequence: TGCGCCAGCAGTGATCCACGACAGGCGTCCTACGAGCAGTACTTC. Translation: CASSDPRQASYEQYF. The chain employs TRBV10-1 and TRBJ2-7; possibly TRBD1 for D (6 bases). This CDR3 is built from 15 residues. CDR1 WNHNN and CDR2 SYGVQD come from the germline V gene (reference sequence). Trimming cost V 3 bases and J 1 base, with 13 bases left between them.

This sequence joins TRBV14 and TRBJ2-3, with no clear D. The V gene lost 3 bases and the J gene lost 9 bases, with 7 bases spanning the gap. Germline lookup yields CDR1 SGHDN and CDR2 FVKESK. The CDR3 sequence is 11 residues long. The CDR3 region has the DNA TGTGCCAGCAGCCACGTCCGGACGCAGTATTTT. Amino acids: CASSHVRTQYF.

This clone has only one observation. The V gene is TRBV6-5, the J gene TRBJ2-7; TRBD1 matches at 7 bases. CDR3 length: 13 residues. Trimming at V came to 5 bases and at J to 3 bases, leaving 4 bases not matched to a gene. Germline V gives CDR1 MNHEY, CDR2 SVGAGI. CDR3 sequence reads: CASSRDRNYEQYF. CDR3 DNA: TGTGCCAGCAGTCGGGACAGAAACTACGAGCAGTACTTC.

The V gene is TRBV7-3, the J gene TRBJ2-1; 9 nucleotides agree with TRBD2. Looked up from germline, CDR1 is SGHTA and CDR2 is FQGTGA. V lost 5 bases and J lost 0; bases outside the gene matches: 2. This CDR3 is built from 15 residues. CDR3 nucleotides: TGTGCCAGCAGCATTAGCGGGGGCTCCTACAATGAGCAGTTCTTC. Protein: CASSISGGSYNEQFF. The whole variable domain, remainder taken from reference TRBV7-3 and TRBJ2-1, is GAGVSQTPSNKVTEKGKYVELRCDPISGHTALYWYRQSLGQGPEFLIYFQGTGAADDSGLPNDRFFAVRPEGSVSTLKIQRTERGDSAVYLCASSISGGSYNEQFFGPGTRLTVL.

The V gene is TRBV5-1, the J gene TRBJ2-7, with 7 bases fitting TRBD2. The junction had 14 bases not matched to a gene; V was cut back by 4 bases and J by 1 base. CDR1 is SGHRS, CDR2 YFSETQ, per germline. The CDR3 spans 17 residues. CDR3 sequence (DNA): TGCGCCAGCAGCCCGGCGGGAGCGGGGCTTATTTCCTACGAGCAGTACTTC. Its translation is CASSPAGAGLISYEQYF.

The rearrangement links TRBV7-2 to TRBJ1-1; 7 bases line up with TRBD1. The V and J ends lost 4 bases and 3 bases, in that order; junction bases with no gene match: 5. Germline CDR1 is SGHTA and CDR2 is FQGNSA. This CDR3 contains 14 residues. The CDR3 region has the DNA TGTGCCAGCAGCTCCTCAGGGGGAGACACTGAAGCTTTCTTT. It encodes CASSSSGGDTEAFF.

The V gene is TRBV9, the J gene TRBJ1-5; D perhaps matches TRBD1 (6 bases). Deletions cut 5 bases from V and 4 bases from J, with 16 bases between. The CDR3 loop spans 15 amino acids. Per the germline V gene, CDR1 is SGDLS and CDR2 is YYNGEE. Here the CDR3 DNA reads TGTGCCAGCAGTAAAAGCGGGACAAGGAATCAGCCCCAGCATTTT. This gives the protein CASSKSGTRNQPQHF.

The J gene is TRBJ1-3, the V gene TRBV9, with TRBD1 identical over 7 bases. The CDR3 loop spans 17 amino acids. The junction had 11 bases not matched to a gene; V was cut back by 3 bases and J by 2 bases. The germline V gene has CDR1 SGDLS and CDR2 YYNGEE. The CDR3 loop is CASSAKGAIYPGNTIYF. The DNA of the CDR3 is TGTGCCAGCAGCGCGAAGGGGGCGATCTATCCTGGAAACACCATATATTTT.

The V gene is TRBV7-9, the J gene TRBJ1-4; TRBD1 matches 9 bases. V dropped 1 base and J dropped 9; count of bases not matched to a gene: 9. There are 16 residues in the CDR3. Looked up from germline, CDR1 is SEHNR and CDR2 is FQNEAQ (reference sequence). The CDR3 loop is CASSLGGTGLSKKLFF. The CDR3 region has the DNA TGTGCCAGCAGCTTAGGAGGGACAGGGTTAAGCAAAAAACTGTTTTTT. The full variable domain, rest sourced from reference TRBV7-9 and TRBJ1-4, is DTGVSQNPRHKITKRGQNVTFRCDPISEHNRLYWYRQTLGQGPEFLTYFQNEAQLEKSRLLSDRFSAERPKGSFSTLEIQRTEQGDSAMYLCASSLGGTGLSKKLFFGSGTQLSVL.

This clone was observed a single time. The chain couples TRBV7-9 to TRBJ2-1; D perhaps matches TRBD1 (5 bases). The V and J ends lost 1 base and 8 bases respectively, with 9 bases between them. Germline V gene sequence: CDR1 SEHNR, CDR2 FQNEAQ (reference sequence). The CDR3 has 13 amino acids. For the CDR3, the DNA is TGTGCCAGCAGCTTAGAGACAGTGGATGAGCAGTTCTTC. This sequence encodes CASSLETVDEQFF.

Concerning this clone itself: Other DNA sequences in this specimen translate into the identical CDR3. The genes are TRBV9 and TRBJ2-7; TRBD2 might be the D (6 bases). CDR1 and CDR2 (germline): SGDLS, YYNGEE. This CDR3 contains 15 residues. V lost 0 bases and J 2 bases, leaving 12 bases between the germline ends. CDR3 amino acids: CASSVDSSATYEQYF. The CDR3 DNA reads TGTGCCAGCAGCGTAGATTCTAGCGCTACCTACGAGCAGTACTTC.

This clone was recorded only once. Written as DNA, the CDR3 is TGTGCCAGCAGCTTAGTAGCGGGAGGGAACGAGCAGTTCTTC. This sequence encodes CASSLVAGGNEQFF. J is TRBJ2-1 and V is TRBV7-2, with TRBD2 identical over 11 bases. The CDR3 extends over 14 amino acids. With V trimmed by 1 base and J by 10 bases, 3 bases remained unmatched. CDR1 is SGHTA and CDR2 is FQGNSA in the germline V gene.

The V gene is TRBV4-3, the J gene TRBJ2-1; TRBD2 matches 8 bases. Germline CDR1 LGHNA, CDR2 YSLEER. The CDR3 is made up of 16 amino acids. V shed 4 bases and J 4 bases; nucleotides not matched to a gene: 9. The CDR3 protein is CASSPRLAGTYNEQFF. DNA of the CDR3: TGCGCCAGCAGCCCTCGCCTAGCGGGTACTTACAATGAGCAGTTCTTC.

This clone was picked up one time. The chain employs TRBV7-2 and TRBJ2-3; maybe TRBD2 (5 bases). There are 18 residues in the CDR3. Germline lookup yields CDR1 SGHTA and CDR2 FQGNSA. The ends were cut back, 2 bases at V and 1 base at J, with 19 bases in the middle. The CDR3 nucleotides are TGTGCCAGCAGCTTACTCGGGGTGGGAGCCTCTGGCACAGATACGCAGTATTTT. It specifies CASSLLGVGASGTDTQYF.

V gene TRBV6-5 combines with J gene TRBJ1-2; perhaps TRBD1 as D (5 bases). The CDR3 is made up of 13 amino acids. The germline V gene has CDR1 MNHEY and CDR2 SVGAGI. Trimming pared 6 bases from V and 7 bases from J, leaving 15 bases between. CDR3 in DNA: TGTGCCAGCAGCCTGGGGGAGGTTGGTGGCTACACCTTC. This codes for CASSLGEVGGYTF.